Each of the 22 T cell receptor beta chains below was sequenced from the same sample in a study of shared clonotypes between healthy human individuals. The data were produced by immunoSEQ multiplex PCR, yet TCRdb's version contains in-frame clones alone and is incomplete. The sample has around 1.6 million clones; about 98% are singletons. Sequenced: naive CD4+ T cells sorted from blood. Subset described: CD45RA+ positively selected. The receptors derive from a young man in good health.

V and J are TRBV28 and TRBJ2-2; D gene ambiguous. V dropped 2 bases and J dropped 7 bases, with 5 bases sitting between them. Germline V gene sequence: CDR1 MDHEN, CDR2 SYDVKM. The CDR3 consists of 12 residues. CDR3 amino acids: CASSLAGGELFF. The CDR3 DNA follows: TGTGCCAGCAGTTTAGCCGGCGGGGAGCTGTTTTTT.

V and J are TRBV4-1 and TRBJ1-1; D is undetermined. In germline, CDR1 is MGHRA, CDR2 YSYEKL. The germline V and J ends were trimmed by 0 bases and 0 bases, with 5 bases remaining between them. The CDR3 extends over 14 amino acids. The CDR3: CASSQELMNTEAFF. The DNA for the CDR3 is TGCGCCAGCAGCCAAGAACTTATGAACACTGAAGCTTTCTTT.

The genes are TRBV7-9 and TRBJ2-7, with a weak D call TRBD1 (7 bases). The germline V and J ends were trimmed by 11 bases and 6 bases, with 20 bases remaining between them. This CDR3 has 13 amino acids. Germline values: CDR1 SEHNR, CDR2 FQNEAQ (reference sequence). The CDR3 region is CAGGLGGPSEQYF. The CDR3 bases are TGTGCCGGAGGGTTAGGGGGCCCTAGCGAGCAGTACTTC.

The chain links TRBV7-2 to TRBJ1-2; the D is unclear. The CDR3 has 13 residues. The V gene lost 5 bases and the J gene lost 4 bases, with 11 bases spanning the gap. The germline V gene encodes CDR1 SGHTA and CDR2 FQGNSA. The CDR3 nucleotides are TGTGCCAGCAGCCTCCCCACCATCTATGGCTACACCTTC. Its translation is CASSLPTIYGYTF.

The chain links TRBV2 to TRBJ2-1, with 10 nucleotides matching TRBD2. The V gene's germline CDR1 is SNHLY and CDR2 FYNNEI. J gave up 2 bases and V 5 bases, and 3 bases lay outside the gene matches. The CDR3 spans 15 residues. CDR3 DNA: TGTGCCAGCAGTCTAGCGGGAGTCACCTACAATGAGCAGTTCTTC. Residues: CASSLAGVTYNEQFF.

The rearrangement links TRBV10-3 to TRBJ2-5; tentatively, D is TRBD2 (5 bases). Trimming pared 6 bases from V and 3 bases from J, leaving 14 bases between. The germline V gene has CDR1 ENHRY and CDR2 SYGVKD. The CDR3 is made up of 14 amino acids. The CDR3 is CAIREDGNKETQYF. In nucleotides, the CDR3 is TGTGCCATCAGAGAGGACGGGAACAAAGAGACCCAGTACTTC.

The genes are TRBV5-1 and TRBJ2-2; D not certain. The V end lost 2 bases, the J end lost 0 bases, and 8 bases lay between the germline ends. The CDR3 is 15 residues long. Germline V lookup: CDR1 SGHRS, CDR2 YFSETQ. For the CDR3, the DNA is TGCGCCAGCAGCTTAATAGGGACGAACACCGGGGAGCTGTTTTTT. This gives the protein CASSLIGTNTGELFF.

As for this clone: Within the sample, other DNA sequences also encode this same CDR3. J is TRBJ2-7 and V is TRBV10-3; TRBD1 aligns across 8 bases. CDR1 and CDR2 from the germline V gene are ENHRY and SYGVKD. V was pared by 8 bases and J by 1 base, with 1 base of the junction left unmatched. The CDR3 spans 12 residues. CDR3 protein: CAIGQGSYEQYF. The CDR3 DNA sequence: TGTGCCATCGGACAGGGTTCCTACGAGCAGTACTTC.

The genes are TRBV28 and TRBJ2-1; D is perhaps TRBD1 or TRBD2 (5 bases each). The CDR3 length is 15 residues. The ends were cut back, 5 bases at V and 0 bases at J, with 11 bases in the middle. Germline V gene lookup returns CDR1 MDHEN and CDR2 SYDVKM. CDR3 nucleotides: TGTGCCAGCAGTCCCAGGGAGAGCTCCTACAATGAGCAGTTCTTC. Translating gives CASSPRESSYNEQFF. Full variable domain (missing parts from reference TRBV28 and TRBJ2-1): DVKVTQSSRYLVKRTGEKVFLECVQDMDHENMFWYRQDPGLGLRLIYFSYDVKMKEKGDIPEGYSVSREKKERFSLILESASTNQTSMYLCASSPRESSYNEQFFGPGTRLTVL.

This sequence joins TRBV6-5 and TRBJ2-7, with D hard to call. The CDR3 has 15 amino acids. The V and J ends lost 2 bases and 0 bases respectively, with 11 bases between them. Germline values: CDR1 MNHEY, CDR2 SVGAGI. CDR3 loop: CASSYRSPGSYEQYF. Here the CDR3 DNA reads TGTGCCAGCAGTTACCGGAGCCCTGGCTCCTACGAGCAGTACTTC.

J is TRBJ1-2 and V is TRBV16; the D gene is possibly TRBD1 (5 bases). CDR1 and CDR2 from the germline V gene are KGHSY and FQNENV. This CDR3 has 15 residues. V was cut by 5 bases and J by 3 bases, with 16 bases left in between. CDR3 residues: CASSLWGSRDYGYTF. The CDR3 coding sequence is TGTGCCAGCAGCTTGTGGGGCAGTAGGGACTATGGCTACACCTTC. The whole variable domain, filled in from reference TRBV16 and TRBJ1-2, reads GEEVAQTPKHLVRGEGQKAKLYCAPIKGHSYVFWYQQVLKNEFKFLISFQNENVFDETGMPKERFSAKCLPNSPCSLEIQATKLEDSAVYFCASSLWGSRDYGYTFGSGTRLTVV.

On this clone itself: Other nucleotide sequences from this sample produce the same CDR3. The chain couples TRBV19 to TRBJ2-7; weak D call: TRBD2 (5 bases). Trimming left V 3 bases short and J 4 bases short, with 10 bases between. Germline V gene data show CDR1 as LNHDA and CDR2 as SQIVND (reference sequence). The CDR3 is 13 amino acids. CDR3 loop: CASSIGRGYEQYF. CDR3 coding DNA: TGTGCCAGTAGTATTGGGAGAGGGTACGAGCAGTACTTC.

The chain links TRBV18 to TRBJ2-5; no definite D call. V gave up 2 bases and J gave up 2 bases, with 12 bases separating them. The CDR3 sequence is 15 residues long. The germline V gene has CDR1 KGHSH and CDR2 LQKENI. The CDR3 here is CASSPTADSQETQYF. Written as DNA, the CDR3 is TGTGCCAGCTCACCAACGGCGGATTCTCAAGAGACCCAGTACTTC.

The V gene is TRBV28, the J gene TRBJ2-1; D is ambiguous. The V and J ends lost 10 bases and 7 bases respectively, with 8 bases between them. CDR1 MDHEN and CDR2 SYDVKM come from the germline V gene. This CDR3 spans 10 amino acids. CDR3 bases: TGTGCCATCGGCTGGAATGAGCAGTTCTTC. Its protein is CAIGWNEQFF. Using reference TRBV28 and TRBJ2-1 for the parts outside the CDR3, the full variable domain is DVKVTQSSRYLVKRTGEKVFLECVQDMDHENMFWYRQDPGLGLRLIYFSYDVKMKEKGDIPEGYSVSREKKERFSLILESASTNQTSMYLCAIGWNEQFFGPGTRLTVL.

The gene calls are TRBV7-3 and TRBJ2-4; D is possibly TRBD2 (5 bases). This CDR3 has 15 residues. V was trimmed by 5 bases and J by 4 bases, leaving 15 bases between them. Germline V CDR1 and CDR2: SGHTA, FQGTGA. In DNA, the CDR3 is TGTGCCAGCAGCCTAGGAATTGGGAGTAAAAACATTCAGTACTTC. It is translated as CASSLGIGSKNIQYF.

A note on this clone: The same CDR3 can be traced to other DNA sequences in this sample. The chain joins TRBV18 to TRBJ1-2; 8 nucleotides line up with TRBD1. CDR1 and CDR2 from the germline V gene are KGHSH and LQKENI. This CDR3 is built from 13 residues. After removal of 1 base from V and 6 bases from J, the junction contained 1 base not matched to a gene. CDR3 sequence reads: CASSPLDRDGYTF. In DNA, the CDR3 is TGTGCCAGCTCACCACTGGACAGGGATGGCTACACCTTC.

CDR3 amino acids: CASRPRSRGNQPQHF. DNA for the CDR3: TGTGCCAGCAGGCCCAGGAGTCGGGGCAATCAGCCCCAGCATTTT. The rearrangement links TRBV27 to TRBJ1-5; D is undetermined. Germline V gene sequence: CDR1 MNHEY, CDR2 SMNVEV (reference sequence). This CDR3 spans 15 amino acids. Trimming took off 6 bases at V and 2 bases at J, with 14 bases between the two ends.

The chain links TRBV7-8 to TRBJ2-7, with no clear D. V shed 7 bases and J shed 7 bases, with 17 bases lying between them. Germline loops: CDR1 SGHVS, CDR2 FQNEAQ. CDR3 size: 13 residues. CDR3 loop: CASTFQPPREQYF. In DNA, the CDR3 is TGTGCCAGCACCTTCCAACCACCACGGGAGCAGTACTTC.

The V gene is TRBV7-8, the J gene TRBJ2-2, with 9 positions matching TRBD1. Germline-derived CDR1 and CDR2 are SGHVS and FQNEAQ. This CDR3 is built from 15 residues. V lost 2 bases, J lost 6 bases, and 4 bases stayed unmatched. The CDR3 sequence: CASSLMGQGAGELFF. CDR3 coding DNA: TGTGCCAGCAGCTTAATGGGACAGGGAGCCGGGGAGCTGTTTTTT.

This chain joins TRBV2 and TRBJ1-1; D is unresolved. The germline gives CDR1 SNHLY, CDR2 FYNNEI. V was cut by 3 bases and J by 1 base, with 6 bases left in between. The CDR3 is 13 residues long. The CDR3 is CASSDWGNTEAFF. Here the CDR3 DNA reads TGTGCCAGCAGTGACTGGGGGAACACTGAAGCTTTCTTT.

The CDR3 sequence: CASSVPGLGSYNEQFF. Here the CDR3 DNA reads TGCGCCAGCAGCGTGCCGGGACTAGGCTCCTACAATGAGCAGTTCTTC. The J gene is TRBJ2-1, the V gene TRBV5-1, with 8 bases fitting TRBD2. CDR1 is SGHRS and CDR2 is YFSETQ in the germline V gene. Losses at the gene ends were 4 bases for V and 0 bases for J; bases not matched to a gene: 6. The CDR3 consists of 16 residues.

This clone was recorded only once. The chain carries TRBV9 and TRBJ1-2; D ambiguous. Germline assignment: CDR1 SGDLS and CDR2 YYNGEE. The CDR3 totals 13 residues. The germline V and J ends were trimmed by 0 bases and 2 bases, with 5 bases remaining between them. Written as DNA, the CDR3 is TGTGCCAGCAGCGTAGGACCAAACTATGGCTACACCTTC. Protein product: CASSVGPNYGYTF. The whole variable domain, remainder taken from reference TRBV9 and TRBJ1-2, is DSGVTQTPKHLITATGQRVTLRCSPRSGDLSVYWYQQSLDQGLQFLIQYYNGEERAKGNILERFSAQQFPDLHSELNLSSLELGDSALYFCASSVGPNYGYTFGSGTRLTVV.